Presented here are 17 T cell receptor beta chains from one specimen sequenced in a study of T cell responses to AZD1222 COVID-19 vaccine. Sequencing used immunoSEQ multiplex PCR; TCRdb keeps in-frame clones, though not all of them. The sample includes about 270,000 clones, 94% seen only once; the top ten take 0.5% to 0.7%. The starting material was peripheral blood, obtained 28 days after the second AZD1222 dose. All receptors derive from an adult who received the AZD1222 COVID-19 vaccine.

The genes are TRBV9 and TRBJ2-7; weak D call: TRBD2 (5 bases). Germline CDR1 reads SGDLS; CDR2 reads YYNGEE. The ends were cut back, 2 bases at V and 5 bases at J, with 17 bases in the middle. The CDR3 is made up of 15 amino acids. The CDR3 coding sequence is TGTGCCAGCAGCGTTTACTCGACCGAGGAGGACGAGCAGTACTTC. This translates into CASSVYSTEEDEQYF.

In nucleotides, the CDR3 is TGTGCCAGCAGCCAACAGCCTAGGGGCCCCCTTGCAACTAATGAAAAACTGTTTTTT. It specifies CASSQQPRGPLATNEKLFF. The J gene is TRBJ1-4, the V gene TRBV3-1 (or the pseudogene TRBV3-2), with D possibly being TRBD1 (5 bases). V lost 2 bases, J lost 0 bases, and 19 bases lay in between. Germline CDR1 LGHDT, CDR2 YNNKEL (reference sequence). CDR3 length: 19 amino acids.

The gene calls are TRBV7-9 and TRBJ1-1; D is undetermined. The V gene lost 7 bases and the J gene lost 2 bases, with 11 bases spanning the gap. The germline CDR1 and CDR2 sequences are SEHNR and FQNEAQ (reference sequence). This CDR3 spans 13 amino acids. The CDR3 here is CASKDGINTEAFF. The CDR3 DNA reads TGTGCCAGCAAGGACGGAATAAACACTGAAGCTTTCTTT.

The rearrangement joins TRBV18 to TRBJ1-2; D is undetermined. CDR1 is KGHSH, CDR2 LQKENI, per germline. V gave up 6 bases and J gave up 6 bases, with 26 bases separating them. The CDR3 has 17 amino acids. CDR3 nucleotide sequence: TGTGCCAGCTCCCACTCACTGGACTACGCCCGGCCAGATGGCTACACCTTC. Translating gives CASSHSLDYARPDGYTF. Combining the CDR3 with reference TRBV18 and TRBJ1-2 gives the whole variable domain NAGVMQNPRHLVRRRGQEARLRCSPMKGHSHVYWYRQLPEEGLKFMVYLQKENIIDESGMPKERFSAEFPKEGPSILRIQQVVRGDSAAYFCASSHSLDYARPDGYTFGSGTRLTVV.

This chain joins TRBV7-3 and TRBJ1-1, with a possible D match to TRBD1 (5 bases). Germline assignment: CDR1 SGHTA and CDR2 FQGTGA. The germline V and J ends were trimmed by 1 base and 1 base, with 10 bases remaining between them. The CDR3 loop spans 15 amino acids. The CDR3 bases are TGTGCCAGCAGCTTAAGAGGGGTTGGGAACACTGAAGCTTTCTTT. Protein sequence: CASSLRGVGNTEAFF.

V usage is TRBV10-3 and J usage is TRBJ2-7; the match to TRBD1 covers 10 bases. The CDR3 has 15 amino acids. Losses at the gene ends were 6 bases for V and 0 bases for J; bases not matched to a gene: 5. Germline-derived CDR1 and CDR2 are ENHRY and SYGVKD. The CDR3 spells CAISRGQGSSYEQYF. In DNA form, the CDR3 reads TGTGCCATCAGCCGGGGACAGGGGAGCTCCTACGAGCAGTACTTC.

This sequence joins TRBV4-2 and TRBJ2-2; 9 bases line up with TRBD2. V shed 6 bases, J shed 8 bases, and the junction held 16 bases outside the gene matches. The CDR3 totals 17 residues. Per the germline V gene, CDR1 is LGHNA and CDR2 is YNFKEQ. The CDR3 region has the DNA TGTGCCAGCAGGCTTACAGCGCTAGCGGGAACAGGGGGGGAGCTGTTTTTT. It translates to CASRLTALAGTGGELFF.

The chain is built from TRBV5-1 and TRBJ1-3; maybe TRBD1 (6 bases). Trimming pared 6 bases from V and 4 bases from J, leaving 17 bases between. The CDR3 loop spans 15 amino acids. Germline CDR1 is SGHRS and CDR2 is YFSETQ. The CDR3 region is CASTPQGRTGNTIYF. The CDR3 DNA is TGCGCCAGCACACCACAGGGACGGACGGGAAACACCATATATTTT.

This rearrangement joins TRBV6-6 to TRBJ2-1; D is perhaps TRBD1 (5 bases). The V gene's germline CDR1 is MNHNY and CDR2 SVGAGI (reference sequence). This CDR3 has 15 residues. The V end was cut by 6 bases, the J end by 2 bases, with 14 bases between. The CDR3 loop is CASSLADTAYNEQFF. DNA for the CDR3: TGTGCCAGCAGCCTTGCGGACACGGCCTACAATGAGCAGTTCTTC.

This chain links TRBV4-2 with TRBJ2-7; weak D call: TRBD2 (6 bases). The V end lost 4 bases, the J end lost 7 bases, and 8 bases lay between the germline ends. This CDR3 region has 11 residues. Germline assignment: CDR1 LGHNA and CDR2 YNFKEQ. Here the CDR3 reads CASSRAGEQYF. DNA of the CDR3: TGTGCCAGCAGCCGTGCGGGGGAGCAGTACTTC.

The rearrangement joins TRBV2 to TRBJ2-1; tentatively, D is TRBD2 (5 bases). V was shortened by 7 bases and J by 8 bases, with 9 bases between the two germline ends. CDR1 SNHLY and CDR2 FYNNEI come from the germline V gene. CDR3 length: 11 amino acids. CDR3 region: CASNEGHEQFF. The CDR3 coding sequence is TGTGCCAGCAACGAGGGCCATGAGCAGTTCTTC.

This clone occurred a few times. The CDR3 loop reads CASSPTGESNQPQHF. In nucleotides, the CDR3 is TGTGCCAGCAGTCCTACAGGGGAAAGCAATCAGCCCCAGCATTTT. J is TRBJ1-5 and V is TRBV6-5, with 7 bases that match TRBD1. Trimming at V came to 5 bases and at J to 1 base, leaving 5 bases not matched to a gene. This CDR3 is 15 amino acids long. The germline V gene has CDR1 MNHEY and CDR2 SVGAGI.

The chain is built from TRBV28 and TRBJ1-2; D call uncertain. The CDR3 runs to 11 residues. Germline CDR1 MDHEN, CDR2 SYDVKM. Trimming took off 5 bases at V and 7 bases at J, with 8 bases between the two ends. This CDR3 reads CASSSPTGYTF. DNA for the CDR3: TGTGCCAGCAGTAGTCCTACTGGCTACACCTTC.

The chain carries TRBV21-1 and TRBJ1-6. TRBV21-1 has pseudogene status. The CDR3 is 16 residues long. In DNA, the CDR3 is TGTGCCAGCAGCAGGAGCGCTAAGATAAGGGAATCACCCCTCCACTTT. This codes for CASSRSAKIRESPLHF.

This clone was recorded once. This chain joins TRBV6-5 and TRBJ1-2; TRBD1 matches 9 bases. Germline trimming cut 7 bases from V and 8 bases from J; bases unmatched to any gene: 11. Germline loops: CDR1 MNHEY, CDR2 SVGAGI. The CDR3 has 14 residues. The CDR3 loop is CASNSQGAGRGYTF. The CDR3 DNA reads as TGTGCCAGCAATTCACAGGGGGCGGGACGGGGCTACACCTTC.

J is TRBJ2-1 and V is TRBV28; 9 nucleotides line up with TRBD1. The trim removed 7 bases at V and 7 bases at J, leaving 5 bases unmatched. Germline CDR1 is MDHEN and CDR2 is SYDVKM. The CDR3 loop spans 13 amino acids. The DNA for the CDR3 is TGTGCCAGCAAGGGACAGGGCCGAAATGAGCAGTTCTTC. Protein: CASKGQGRNEQFF.

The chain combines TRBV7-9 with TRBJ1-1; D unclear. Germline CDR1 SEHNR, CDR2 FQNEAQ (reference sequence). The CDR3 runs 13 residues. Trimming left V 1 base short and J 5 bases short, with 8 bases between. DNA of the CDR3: TGTGCCAGCAGCTTAGGAGAGAGAACTGAAGCTTTCTTT. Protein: CASSLGERTEAFF.